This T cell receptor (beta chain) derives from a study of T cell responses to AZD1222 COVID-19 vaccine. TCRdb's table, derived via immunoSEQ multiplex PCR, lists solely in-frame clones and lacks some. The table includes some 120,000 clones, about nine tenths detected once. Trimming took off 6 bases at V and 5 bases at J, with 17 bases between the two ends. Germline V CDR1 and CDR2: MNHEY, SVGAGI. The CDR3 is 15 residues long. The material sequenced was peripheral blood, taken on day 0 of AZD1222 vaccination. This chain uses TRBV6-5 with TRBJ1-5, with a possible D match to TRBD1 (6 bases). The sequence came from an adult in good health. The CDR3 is CASSPQGAGDQPQHF. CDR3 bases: TGTGCCAGCAGCCCACAGGGAGCGGGCGATCAGCCCCAGCATTTT.